The subject of this entry is one TCR beta chain. Its antigen is still unknown. These data come from a study of shared clonotypes between healthy human individuals. Study results and limitations: It was observed that 4% to 6% of naive CD4 clonotypes were shared across a handful of donors. Estimated clonotype richness was generally higher in naive than memory subsets.

CDR1 is SGHVS and CDR2 is FQNEAQ in the germline V gene. The CDR3 totals 15 residues. The V end lost 5 bases, the J end lost 5 bases, and 19 bases lay between the germline ends. The input for sorted-subset replicate PCRs was 150 to 200 ng DNA, tens of thousands of T cell genomes. Sequencing used immunoSEQ multiplex PCR; TCRdb keeps in-frame clones, though not all of them. The sample includes nearly 1 million clones, over 60% of them seen just once. J is TRBJ2-7 and V is TRBV7-8; D ambiguous. Sequencing used memory CD4+ T cells sorted from blood. Subset defined: CD45RA-negative fraction. This receptor was taken from a man aged 18-30 years in good health. The CDR3 DNA follows: TGTGCCAGCAGCCCAGATTGGGCGCAATCAAACGAGCAGTACTTC. Its translation is CASSPDWAQSNEQYF. Full variable domain (outside the CDR3, taken from reference TRBV7-8 and TRBJ2-7): GAGVSQSPRYKVAKRGQDVALRCDPISGHVSLFWYQQALGQGPEFLTYFQNEAQLDKSGLPSDRFFAERPEGSVSTLKIQRTQQEDSAVYLCASSPDWAQSNEQYFGPGTRLTVT.